This is a list of T cell receptor beta chains from one sample in a study of blood T cell repertoires in COVID-19. Repertoires were generated with immunoSEQ multiplex PCR, while TCRdb's copy carries only in-frame clones and drops some. The sample has 100,000 to 150,000 clones, around 88% seen once. The sequencing sample was made of peripheral blood. These receptor sequences come from a man in his fifties or sixties with active or convalescent COVID-19. The CDR3 runs from the conserved cysteine through the conserved F or W. Fields, in order: V gene, J gene, CDR3 protein.

TRBV3-1/TRBV3-2	TRBJ2-4	CASSQDPVSAKNIQYF
TRBV7-9	TRBJ2-1	CASSFRQGISSYNEQFF
TRBV6-1	TRBJ1-6	CASSEAAGDSPLHF
TRBV2	TRBJ1-2	CASSEPNGTVKKANYGYTF
TRBV7-8	TRBJ1-5	CASSPGTGLALGNQPQHF
TRBV5-8	TRBJ2-4	CASSVRTGRDENIQYF
TRBV11-2	TRBJ2-7	CASSLVQGTSWEQYF
TRBV27	TRBJ1-6	CASSGQGLHNSPLHF
TRBV19	TRBJ1-1	CATMGTRNTEAFF
TRBV27	TRBJ1-5	CASSLYSHSNQPQHF
TRBV15	TRBJ1-3	CATSRDPAGNGRNTIYF
TRBV5-1	TRBJ2-7	CASSLDGSAEEQYF
TRBV19	TRBJ1-1	CASTRRGFTEAFF
TRBV5-1	TRBJ1-1	CASSFGGANTEAFF
TRBV5-1	TRBJ2-1	CASSLSLEPYNEQFF
TRBV3-1/TRBV3-2	TRBJ2-5	CASSQAALSGVGETQYF
TRBV29-1	TRBJ2-5	CSVNDSWETQYF
TRBV15	TRBJ1-5	CATSRDPRVGNQPQHF
TRBV5-6	TRBJ1-1	CASSSTGGTEAFF
TRBV5-1	TRBJ2-3	CASSATSVLTDTQYF
TRBV5-6	TRBJ1-4	CASSLVGGSTEKLFF
TRBV5-1	TRBJ1-3	CASSLAGSGNTIYF
TRBV4-3	TRBJ2-7	CASSPDRGNYEQYF
TRBV5-1	TRBJ1-2	CASSPSLMGANYGYTF
TRBV6-5	TRBJ2-2	CASIRGGNTGELFF
TRBV11-3	TRBJ2-5	CAPVPLVGTSGGETQYF
TRBV7-7	TRBJ1-4	CASSQDRNEKLFF
TRBV7-2	TRBJ2-7	CASSLRASGGSYEQYF
TRBV19	TRBJ1-1	CASSTRPGQGLNTEAFF
TRBV7-9	TRBJ2-2	CASKHRGSNTGELFF
TRBV19	TRBJ2-5	CASSNRGHPETQYF
TRBV12-5	TRBJ1-6	CASGLVQGYNSPLHF
TRBV27	TRBJ1-5	CASSSTGTGVRNQPQHF
TRBV6-5	TRBJ2-1	CASSYTSSYNEQFF
TRBV6-5	TRBJ1-2	CASSLLRDRVRYTF
TRBV11-2	TRBJ2-1	CASSYSTTRLLEQFF
TRBV12-3/TRBV12-4	TRBJ1-6	CASSVGGSAPLHF
TRBV3-1/TRBV3-2	TRBJ2-3	CASSREPGGNTDTQYF
TRBV24-1	TRBJ2-4	CATSDSREGAKNIQYF
TRBV19	TRBJ1-3	CASSLRDTIYF
TRBV7-2	TRBJ1-2	CASSLDDTYNYGYTF
TRBV27	TRBJ2-7	CASSLGRDRGLPSYEQYF
TRBV6-6	TRBJ1-1	CASKPLSPMNTEAFF
TRBV2	TRBJ1-3	CASSVRQGSLHTIYF
TRBV24-1	TRBJ1-1	CATSSGIMNTEAFF
TRBV29-1	TRBJ2-3	CSVERGSGTDTQYF
TRBV24-1	TRBJ2-5	CATSDASGGYQETQYF
TRBV7-2	TRBJ2-7	CASSLEGQVWDEQYF
TRBV5-4	TRBJ2-1	CASSFLREGGDEQFF
TRBV2	TRBJ2-5	CASSEDIGGETQYF
TRBV9	TRBJ1-1	CASSVWPMNTEAFF
TRBV23-1	TRBJ1-6	CASSLNRIGREESYNSPLHF
TRBV19	TRBJ2-4	CASSIGAGAKNIQYF
TRBV24-1	TRBJ1-3	CATSDSGQISGNTIYF
TRBV19	TRBJ1-4	CASRKGQGGHEKLFF
TRBV24-1	TRBJ2-3	CATSGGGGTDTQYF
TRBV30	TRBJ1-2	CAWSRTGVGGYTF